This T cell receptor (beta chain) appears in the sequencing data of a study of shared clonotypes between healthy human individuals. Germline V gene lookup returns CDR1 SGHDT and CDR2 YYEEEE. The ends were cut back, 3 bases at V and 1 base at J, with 10 bases in the middle. CDR3 length equals 14 residues. Assay used: immunoSEQ multiplex PCR; TCRdb lists only in-frame clones, some missing. The profile shows about 2.4 million clones, around nine tenths of them singletons. Material: naive CD4+ T cells sorted from blood. The subset is: CD45RA+ positively selected. The V gene is TRBV5-6, the J gene TRBJ1-1; possibly TRBD1 for D (6 bases). This receptor was taken from a man aged 18 to 30 in good health. As DNA, the CDR3 is TGTGCCAGCAGCTACTTAGGGGGGAACACTGAAGCTTTCTTT. This sequence encodes CASSYLGGNTEAFF.